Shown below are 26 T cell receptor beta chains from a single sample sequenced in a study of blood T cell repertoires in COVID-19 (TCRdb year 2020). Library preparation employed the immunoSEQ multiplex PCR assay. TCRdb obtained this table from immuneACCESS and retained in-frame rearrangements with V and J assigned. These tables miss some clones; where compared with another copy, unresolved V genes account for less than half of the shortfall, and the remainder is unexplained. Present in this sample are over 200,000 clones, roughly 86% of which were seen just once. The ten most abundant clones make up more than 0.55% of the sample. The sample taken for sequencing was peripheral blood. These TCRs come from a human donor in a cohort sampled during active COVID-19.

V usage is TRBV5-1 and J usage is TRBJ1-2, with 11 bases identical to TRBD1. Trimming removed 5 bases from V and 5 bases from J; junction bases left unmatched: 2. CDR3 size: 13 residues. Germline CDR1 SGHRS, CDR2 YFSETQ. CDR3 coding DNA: TGCGCCAGCAGAGGACAGGGGGCGTATGGCTACACCTTC. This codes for CASRGQGAYGYTF.

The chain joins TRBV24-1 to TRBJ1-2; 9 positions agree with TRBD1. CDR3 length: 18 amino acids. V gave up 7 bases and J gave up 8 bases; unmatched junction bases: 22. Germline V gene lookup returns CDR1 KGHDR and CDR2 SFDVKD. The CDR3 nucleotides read TGTGCCACCAGCTTGATAACCGGGACAGGGACACAATTGGGAGGCTACACCTTC. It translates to CATSLITGTGTQLGGYTF.

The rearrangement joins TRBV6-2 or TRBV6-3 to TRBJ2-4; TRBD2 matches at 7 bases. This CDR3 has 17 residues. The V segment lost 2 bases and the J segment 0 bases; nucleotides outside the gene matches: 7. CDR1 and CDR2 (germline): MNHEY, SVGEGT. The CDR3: CASSYPPGGVAKNIQYF. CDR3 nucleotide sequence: TGTGCCAGCAGTTACCCCCCGGGGGGAGTAGCCAAAAACATTCAGTACTTC.

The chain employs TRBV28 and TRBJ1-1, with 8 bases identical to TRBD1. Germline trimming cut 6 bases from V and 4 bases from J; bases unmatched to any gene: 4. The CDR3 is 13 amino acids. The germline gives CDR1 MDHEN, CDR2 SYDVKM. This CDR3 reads CASRAQGGTEAFF. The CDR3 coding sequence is TGTGCCAGCAGGGCACAGGGGGGCACTGAAGCTTTCTTT.

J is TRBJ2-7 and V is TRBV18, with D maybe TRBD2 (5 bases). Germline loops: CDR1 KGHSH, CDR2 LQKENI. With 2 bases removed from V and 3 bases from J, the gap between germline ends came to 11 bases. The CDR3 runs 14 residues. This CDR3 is CASSPETLVYEQYF. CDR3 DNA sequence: TGTGCCAGCTCACCAGAGACACTAGTCTACGAGCAGTACTTC.

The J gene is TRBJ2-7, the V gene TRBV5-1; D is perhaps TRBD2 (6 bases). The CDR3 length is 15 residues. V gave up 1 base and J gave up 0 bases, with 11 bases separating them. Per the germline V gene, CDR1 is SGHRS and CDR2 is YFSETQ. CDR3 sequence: CASSLWGDGSYEQYF. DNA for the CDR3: TGCGCCAGCAGCTTGTGGGGGGACGGCTCCTACGAGCAGTACTTC.

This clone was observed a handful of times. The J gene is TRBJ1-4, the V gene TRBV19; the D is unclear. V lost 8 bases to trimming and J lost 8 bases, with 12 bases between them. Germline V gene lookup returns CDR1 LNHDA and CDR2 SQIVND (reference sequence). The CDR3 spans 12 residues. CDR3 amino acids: CASPGVSEKLFF. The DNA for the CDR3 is TGTGCCAGTCCCGGGGTAAGCGAAAAACTGTTTTTT. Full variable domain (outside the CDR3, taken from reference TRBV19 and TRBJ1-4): DGGITQSPKYLFRKEGQNVTLSCEQNLNHDAMYWYRQDPGQGLRLIYYSQIVNDFQKGDIAEGYSVSREKKESFPLTVTSAQKNPTAFYLCASPGVSEKLFFGSGTQLSVL.

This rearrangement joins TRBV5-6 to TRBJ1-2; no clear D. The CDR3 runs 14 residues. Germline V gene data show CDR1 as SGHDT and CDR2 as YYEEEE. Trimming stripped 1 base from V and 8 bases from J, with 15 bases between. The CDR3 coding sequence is TGTGCCAGCAGCTTGATCCAACTAAAAGGCGGCTACACCTTC. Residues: CASSLIQLKGGYTF.

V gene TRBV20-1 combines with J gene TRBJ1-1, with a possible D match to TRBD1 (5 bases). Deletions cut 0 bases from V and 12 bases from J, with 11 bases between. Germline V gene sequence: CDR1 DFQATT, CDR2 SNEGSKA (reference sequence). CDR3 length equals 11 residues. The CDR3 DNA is TGCAGTGCTAGAGATATCGGGGGAACTTTCTTT. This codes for CSARDIGGTFF.

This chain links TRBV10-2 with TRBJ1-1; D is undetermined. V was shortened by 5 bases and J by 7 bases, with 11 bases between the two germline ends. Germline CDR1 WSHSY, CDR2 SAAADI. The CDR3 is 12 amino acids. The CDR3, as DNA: TGCGCCAGCAGTCTTCAGGTTGATGAAGCTTTCTTT. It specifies CASSLQVDEAFF.

CDR3 protein: CAWGPGTGPNEQYF. As DNA, the CDR3 is TGTGCCTGGGGCCCCGGGACAGGGCCCAACGAGCAGTACTTC. The chain recombines TRBV30 with TRBJ2-7; 9 bases fit TRBD1. J gave up 5 bases and V 5 bases, and 10 bases lay outside the gene matches. Germline V gives CDR1 GTSNPN, CDR2 SVGIG (reference sequence). The length of the CDR3 is 14 residues.

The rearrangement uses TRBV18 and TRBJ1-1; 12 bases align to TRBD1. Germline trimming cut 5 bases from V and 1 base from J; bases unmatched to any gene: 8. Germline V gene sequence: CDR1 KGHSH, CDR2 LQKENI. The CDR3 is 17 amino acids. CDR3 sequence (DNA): TGTGCCAGCTCAGCAACCGGGACAGGGGGCCGGAACACTGAAGCTTTCTTT. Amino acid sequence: CASSATGTGGRNTEAFF.

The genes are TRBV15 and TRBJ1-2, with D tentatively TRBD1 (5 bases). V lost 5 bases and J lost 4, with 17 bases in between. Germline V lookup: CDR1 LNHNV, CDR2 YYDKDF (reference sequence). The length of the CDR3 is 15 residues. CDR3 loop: CATSPRGEGGYGYTF. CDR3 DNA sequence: TGTGCCACCAGCCCCCGAGGGGAGGGTGGCTATGGCTACACCTTC.

CDR3 region: CASSPRGAGTYEQYF. CDR3 nucleotide sequence: TGTGCCAGCAGCCCCCGAGGAGCGGGCACCTACGAGCAGTACTTC. The chain uses TRBV6-2 or TRBV6-3 and TRBJ2-7; a weak D match, TRBD2 (6 bases). The CDR3 spans 15 residues. The ends were cut back, 6 bases at V and 2 bases at J, with 17 bases in the middle. Germline V gene data show CDR1 as MNHEY and CDR2 as SVGEGT.

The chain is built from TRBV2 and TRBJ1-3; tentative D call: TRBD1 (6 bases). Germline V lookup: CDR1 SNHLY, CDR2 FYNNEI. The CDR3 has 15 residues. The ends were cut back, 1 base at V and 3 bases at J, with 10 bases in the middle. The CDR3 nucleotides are TGTGCCAGCAGTGAAGTCAGGGGAGTTGGAAACACCATATATTTT. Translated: CASSEVRGVGNTIYF.

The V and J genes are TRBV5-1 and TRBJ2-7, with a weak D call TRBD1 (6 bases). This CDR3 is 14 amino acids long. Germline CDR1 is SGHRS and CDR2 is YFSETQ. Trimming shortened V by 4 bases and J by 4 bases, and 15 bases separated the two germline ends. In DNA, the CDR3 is TGCGCCAGCAGCGCAAATACAGGGACGTACGAGCAGTACTTC. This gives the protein CASSANTGTYEQYF.

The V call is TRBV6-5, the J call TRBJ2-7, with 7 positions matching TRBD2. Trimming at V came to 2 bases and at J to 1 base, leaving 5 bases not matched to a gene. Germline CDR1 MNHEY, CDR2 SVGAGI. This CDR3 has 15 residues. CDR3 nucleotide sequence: TGTGCCAGCAGTTACGCGGGGGTTAGATCCTACGAGCAGTACTTC. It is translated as CASSYAGVRSYEQYF.

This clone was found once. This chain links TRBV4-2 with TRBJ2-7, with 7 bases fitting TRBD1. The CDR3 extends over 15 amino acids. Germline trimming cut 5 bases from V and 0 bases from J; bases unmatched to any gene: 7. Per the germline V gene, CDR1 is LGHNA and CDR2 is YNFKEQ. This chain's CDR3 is CASSSHRDSSYEQYF. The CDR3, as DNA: TGTGCCAGCAGCTCGCACCGGGACAGCTCCTACGAGCAGTACTTC.

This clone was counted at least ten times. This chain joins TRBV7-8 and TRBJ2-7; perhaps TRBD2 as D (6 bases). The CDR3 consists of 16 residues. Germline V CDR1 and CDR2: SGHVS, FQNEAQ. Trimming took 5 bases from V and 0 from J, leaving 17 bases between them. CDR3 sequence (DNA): TGTGCCAGCAGCCCGGCCTACCGGGAGAGCTCCTACGAGCAGTACTTC. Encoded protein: CASSPAYRESSYEQYF.

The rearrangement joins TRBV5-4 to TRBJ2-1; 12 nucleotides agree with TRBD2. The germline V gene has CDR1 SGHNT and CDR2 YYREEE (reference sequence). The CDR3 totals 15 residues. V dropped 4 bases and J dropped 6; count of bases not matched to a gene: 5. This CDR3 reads CASSTPGLAGNEQFF. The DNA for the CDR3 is TGTGCCAGCAGCACACCGGGACTAGCGGGCAATGAGCAGTTCTTC. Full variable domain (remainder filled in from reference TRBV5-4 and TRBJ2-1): ETGVTQSPTHLIKTRGQQVTLRCSSQSGHNTVSWYQQALGQGPQFIFQYYREEENGRGNFPPRFSGLQFPNYSSELNVNALELDDSALYLCASSTPGLAGNEQFFGPGTRLTVL.

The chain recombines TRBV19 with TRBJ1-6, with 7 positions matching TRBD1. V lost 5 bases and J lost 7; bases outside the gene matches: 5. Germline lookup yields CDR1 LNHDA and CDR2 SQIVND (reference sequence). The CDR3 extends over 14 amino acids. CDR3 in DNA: TGTGCCAGTAGTCCGGGACAGCCAAATTCACCCCTCCACTTT. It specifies CASSPGQPNSPLHF.

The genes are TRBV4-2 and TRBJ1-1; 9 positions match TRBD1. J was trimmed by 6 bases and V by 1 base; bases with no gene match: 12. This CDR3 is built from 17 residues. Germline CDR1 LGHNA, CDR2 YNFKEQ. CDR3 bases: TGTGCCAGCAGCCAAGGTAACAGGGGGCTCTCATGGGCTGAAGCTTTCTTT. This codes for CASSQGNRGLSWAEAFF.

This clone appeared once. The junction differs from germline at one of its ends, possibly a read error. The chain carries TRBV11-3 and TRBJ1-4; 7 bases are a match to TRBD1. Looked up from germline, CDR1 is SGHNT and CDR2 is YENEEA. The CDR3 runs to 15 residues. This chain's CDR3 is CASILPDRPRGKLFF. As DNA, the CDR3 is TGTGCCAGCATCTTACCGGACAGGCCTAGAGGAAAACTGTTTTTT. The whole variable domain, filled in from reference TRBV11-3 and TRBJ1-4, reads EAGVVQSPRYKIIEKKQPVAFWCNPISGHNTLYWYLQNLGQGPELLIRYENEEAVDDSQLPKDRFSAERLKGVDSTLKIQPAELGDSAVYLCASILPDRPRGKLFFGSGTQLSVL.

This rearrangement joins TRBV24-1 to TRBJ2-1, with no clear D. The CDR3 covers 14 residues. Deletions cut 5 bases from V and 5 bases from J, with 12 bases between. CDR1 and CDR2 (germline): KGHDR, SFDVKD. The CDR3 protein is CATSAESSDNEQFF. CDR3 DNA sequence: TGTGCCACCAGTGCTGAAAGTTCAGACAATGAGCAGTTCTTC.

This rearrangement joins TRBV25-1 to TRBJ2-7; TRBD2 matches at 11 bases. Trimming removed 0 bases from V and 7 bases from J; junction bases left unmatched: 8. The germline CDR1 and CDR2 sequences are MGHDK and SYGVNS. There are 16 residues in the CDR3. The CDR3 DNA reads TGTGCCAGCAGTGAATATACGGGCCTAGCGGGAGGTGAGCAGTACTTC. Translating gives CASSEYTGLAGGEQYF.

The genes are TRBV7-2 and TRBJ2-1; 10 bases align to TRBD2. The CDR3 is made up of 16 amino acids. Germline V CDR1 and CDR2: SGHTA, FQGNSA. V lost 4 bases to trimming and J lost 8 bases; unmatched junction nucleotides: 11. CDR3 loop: CASSYLSGGKADEQFF. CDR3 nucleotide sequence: TGTGCCAGCAGCTATCTTAGCGGGGGGAAAGCCGATGAGCAGTTCTTC.